These 12 T cell receptor beta chains came from one sample sequenced in a study of blood T cell repertoires in COVID-19. Produced via immunoSEQ multiplex PCR; TCRdb's table is partial and in-frame only. The sample has approximately 280,000 clones; roughly 90% are singletons. Sequencing used peripheral blood. The receptors shown here come from a man younger than 30 with active or convalescent COVID-19.

The V and J genes are TRBV9 and TRBJ2-3, with 9 bases that match TRBD1. J was trimmed by 4 bases and V by 6 bases; bases with no gene match: 9. CDR3 length equals 15 residues. Germline V CDR1 and CDR2: SGDLS, YYNGEE. In DNA, the CDR3 is TGTGCCAGCACCCAAGGGGGGACAGGGTCAGATACGCAGTATTTT. Its translation: CASTQGGTGSDTQYF.

This clone was counted between two and nine times. The V and J genes are TRBV10-2 and TRBJ1-2; TRBD1 agrees at 7 bases. The CDR3 extends over 12 amino acids. J lost 7 bases, V lost 4 bases, and 3 bases had no gene match. Germline V gene data show CDR1 as WSHSY and CDR2 as SAAADI. Written as DNA, the CDR3 is TGCGCCAGCAGTGCCACAGGGGCTGGCTACACCTTC. It encodes CASSATGAGYTF.

V and J are TRBV19 and TRBJ1-6; D is uncertain. This CDR3 is 12 amino acids long. Trimming pared 11 bases from V and 5 bases from J, leaving 10 bases between. Germline CDR1 reads LNHDA; CDR2 reads SQIVND (reference sequence). This CDR3 reads CAAGRDNSPLHF. The CDR3 DNA reads TGTGCCGCCGGGAGAGATAATTCACCCCTCCACTTT.

The count of this clone is one. The gene calls are TRBV6-5 and TRBJ2-1; 9 bases match TRBD1. CDR3 length equals 15 residues. After removal of 6 bases from V and 5 bases from J, the junction contained 8 bases not matched to a gene. Germline CDR1 reads MNHEY; CDR2 reads SVGAGI. The DNA for the CDR3 is TGTGCCAGCAGGACAGGGACAGGGACAGACAATGAGCAGTTCTTC. As protein: CASRTGTGTDNEQFF.

The chain has TRBV9 and TRBJ1-1; TRBD1 aligns across 8 bases. This CDR3 has 20 residues. V gave up 0 bases and J gave up 2 bases; unmatched junction bases: 18. Germline CDR1 and CDR2: SGDLS and YYNGEE. The CDR3 sequence: CASSVGRGDRRDGSNTEAFF. The CDR3, as DNA: TGTGCCAGCAGCGTAGGCAGGGGGGACAGGAGAGATGGGTCCAACACTGAAGCTTTCTTT.

This chain joins TRBV3-1 (or the pseudogene TRBV3-2) and TRBJ1-2; maybe TRBD1 (6 bases). The CDR3 is 14 amino acids. The V end lost 0 bases, the J end lost 6 bases, and 11 bases lay between the germline ends. Per germline, CDR1 LGHDT and CDR2 YNNKEL (reference sequence). The CDR3 loop is CASSQEGQSNGYTF. For the CDR3, the DNA is TGTGCCAGCAGCCAAGAAGGACAGTCTAATGGCTACACCTTC.

V and J are TRBV13 and TRBJ1-5; 8 bases line up with TRBD1. Germline assignment: CDR1 PRHDT and CDR2 FYEKMQ (reference sequence). V lost 3 bases and J lost 0; bases outside the gene matches: 10. The CDR3 contains 18 residues. In DNA form, the CDR3 reads TGTGCCAGCAGCTTCGGCAGGGGGCAATCCCTTAGCAATCAGCCCCAGCATTTT. It encodes CASSFGRGQSLSNQPQHF.

The CDR3 DNA is TGTGCCAGCAGCCCGGGAATCTTGAAGTTCTTC. It is translated as CASSPGILKFF. The V and J genes are TRBV14 and TRBJ2-1, with D possibly matching TRBD2 (5 bases). V gave up 4 bases and J gave up 14 bases, with 12 bases separating them. The germline V gene has CDR1 SGHDN and CDR2 FVKESK. This CDR3 spans 11 amino acids.

CDR3 bases: TGTGCCATCAGTGACCCAGGGGCCAGAGGGATTGGCTCTGGAAACACCATATATTTT. This gives the protein CAISDPGARGIGSGNTIYF. The chain recombines TRBV10-3 with TRBJ1-3; tentatively, D is TRBD1 (6 bases). CDR3 length: 19 residues. The germline gives CDR1 ENHRY, CDR2 SYGVKD. V dropped 3 bases and J dropped 0 bases, with 21 bases sitting between them.

In its sample, this clone was seen once. The chain uses TRBV6-5 and TRBJ1-1; D remains unclear. Trimming pared 0 bases from V and 2 bases from J, leaving 10 bases between. The CDR3 is made up of 15 amino acids. Germline V lookup: CDR1 MNHEY, CDR2 SVGAGI. CDR3 protein: CASSYSAPANTEAFF. In DNA form, the CDR3 reads TGTGCCAGCAGTTACTCGGCCCCCGCCAACACTGAAGCTTTCTTT.

This sequence joins TRBV6-2 or TRBV6-3 and TRBJ1-5; a weak D match, TRBD1 (6 bases). Trimming took off 2 bases at V and 0 bases at J, with 20 bases between the two ends. This CDR3 has 19 amino acids. The germline gives CDR1 MNHEY, CDR2 SVGEGT. The CDR3 protein is CASSYPLLQDRPSNQPQHF. The CDR3 bases are TGTGCCAGCAGTTACCCCCTACTCCAAGACAGGCCTAGCAATCAGCCCCAGCATTTT.

V is TRBV11-2 and J is TRBJ1-1; 7 bases map to TRBD1. The CDR3 runs to 16 residues. The germline gives CDR1 SGHAT, CDR2 FQNNGV. Trimming took 3 bases from V and 0 from J; bases not matched to a gene: 7. The DNA of the CDR3 is TGTGCCAGCAGCTTGGGTAGACAGGGCATGAACACTGAAGCTTTCTTT. This gives the protein CASSLGRQGMNTEAFF.